This TCR beta chain emerged from a study of blood T cell repertoires in COVID-19. The authors' processing: Amplified reference gene primers provided the basis for estimating nucleated cell counts. Profiled with immunoSEQ multiplex PCR; TCRdb holds only in-frame clones, not every one. V, J and clone size derive from that table, while D and trimming were established from the DNA sequence. This table holds around 62,000 clones, approximately 90% found once. A few counts support this clone. The CDR3 consists of 11 residues. V lost 7 bases and J lost 6, with 9 bases in between. Looked up from germline, CDR1 is LGHDT and CDR2 is YNNKEL (reference sequence).

The sequence was collected from a man in his sixties with acute or convalescent COVID-19. This sequence joins TRBV3-1 (or the pseudogene TRBV3-2) and TRBJ1-2; D is undetermined. Specimen: peripheral blood. The DNA for the CDR3 is TGTGCCAGCACGTCAGGCGATGGCTACACCTTC. Amino acids: CASTSGDGYTF.